This record covers a single T cell receptor beta chain. The record originates from a study of cytomegalovirus exposure and HLA in healthy donors. Study information: Earlier findings included over 90 million unique TCR beta sequences obtained from about 179 million T cells. A data release that came early held approximately 85 million unique TCRs from HLA-typed donors. Caucasian-associated ancestry cluster membership applied to under 85% of about 370 genotyped donors.

It was with 60 Vbeta and 13 Jbeta primers that the PCR ran. Sequencing was performed with immunoSEQ multiplex PCR; in TCRdb, only in-frame clones are kept and a portion is missing. Of around 110,000 clones in the sample, approximately 9.4% were seen once. Per germline, CDR1 SGDLS and CDR2 YYNGEE. V trimming: 0 bases; J trimming: 4 bases; junction bases outside the gene matches: 13. The CDR3 length is 18 residues. The sequenced material came from PBMCs. The genes are TRBV9 and TRBJ1-2; 9 positions match TRBD1. This clonotype was sampled from a young man in good health and CMV-seronegative. The CDR3 here is CASSVGLLGQGWSYGYTF. The CDR3 nucleotides are TGTGCCAGCAGCGTAGGTTTATTGGGACAGGGATGGAGCTATGGCTACACCTTC.